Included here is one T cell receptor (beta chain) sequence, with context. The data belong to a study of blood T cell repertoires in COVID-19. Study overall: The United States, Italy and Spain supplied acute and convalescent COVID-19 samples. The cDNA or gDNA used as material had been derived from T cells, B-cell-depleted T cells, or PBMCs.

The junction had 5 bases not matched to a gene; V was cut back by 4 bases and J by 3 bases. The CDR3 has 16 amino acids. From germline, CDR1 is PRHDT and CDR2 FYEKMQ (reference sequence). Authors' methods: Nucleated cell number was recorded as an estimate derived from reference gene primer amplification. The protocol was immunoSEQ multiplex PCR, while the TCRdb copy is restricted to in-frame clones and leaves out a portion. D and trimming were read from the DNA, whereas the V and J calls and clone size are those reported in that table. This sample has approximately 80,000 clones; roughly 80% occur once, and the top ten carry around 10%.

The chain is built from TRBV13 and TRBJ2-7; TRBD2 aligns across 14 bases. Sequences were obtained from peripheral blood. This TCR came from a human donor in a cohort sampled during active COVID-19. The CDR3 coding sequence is TGTGCCAGCAGCTCCATAGGGACTAGCGGGGGCTACGAGCAGTACTTC. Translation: CASSSIGTSGGYEQYF.